One and the same sample provided the 19 T cell receptor beta chains below, sequenced in a study of shared clonotypes between healthy human individuals. Sequencing was performed with immunoSEQ multiplex PCR; in TCRdb, only in-frame clones are kept and a portion is missing. The data contain about 2 million clones, 85% to 95% of them singletons. The sequencing sample was made of naive CD4+ T cells sorted from blood. The subset denotes: CD45RA+ positively selected. The source is a man aged 18-30 years in good health.

The genes are TRBV30 and TRBJ2-3; no firm D call. This CDR3 is built from 12 residues. The germline CDR1 and CDR2 sequences are GTSNPN and SVGIG (reference sequence). Trimming took 3 bases from V and 4 from J, leaving 8 bases between them. This chain's CDR3 is CAWRSTPDTQYF. The CDR3 DNA follows: TGTGCCTGGAGATCAACTCCAGATACGCAGTATTTT. Drawing the rest from reference TRBV30 and TRBJ2-3, the complete variable domain is SQTIHQWPATLVQPVGSPLSLECTVEGTSNPNLYWYRQAAGRGLQLLFYSVGIGQISSEVPQNLSASRPQDRQFILSSKKLLLSDSGFYLCAWRSTPDTQYFGPGTRLTVL.

This sequence joins TRBV7-2 and TRBJ1-2; D call uncertain. Germline V gene lookup returns CDR1 SGHTA and CDR2 FQGNSA. The CDR3 runs 15 residues. V was trimmed by 0 bases and J by 1 base, leaving 9 bases between them. The CDR3: CASSLASQNNYGYTF. DNA of the CDR3: TGTGCCAGCAGCTTAGCTAGCCAGAATAACTATGGCTACACCTTC.

The chain combines TRBV7-3 with TRBJ2-3, with 7 bases aligning to TRBD2. CDR1 is SGHTA and CDR2 is FQGTGA in the germline V gene. The CDR3 extends over 16 amino acids. With 0 bases clipped from V and 1 base from J, the junction kept 4 bases outside the gene matches. The DNA for the CDR3 is TGTGCCAGCAGCTTAACCAGCGGGGTCGGCACAGATACGCAGTATTTT. It codes for CASSLTSGVGTDTQYF.

This chain links TRBV11-2 with TRBJ2-7; D unclear. Deletions cut 0 bases from V and 2 bases from J, with 11 bases between. Germline-derived CDR1 and CDR2 are SGHAT and FQNNGV. The CDR3 is 15 amino acids. The CDR3 DNA sequence: TGTGCCAGCAGCTTAGAACAGTTGGGCACCTACGAGCAGTACTTC. Protein: CASSLEQLGTYEQYF.

The chain uses TRBV6-1 and TRBJ2-2; maybe TRBD1 (6 bases). The CDR3 extends over 12 amino acids. V lost 7 bases and J 7 bases, leaving 10 bases between the germline ends. Germline CDR1 reads MNHNS; CDR2 reads SASEGT. The CDR3 sequence: CASTTGFGELFF. The CDR3 DNA is TGTGCCAGCACTACAGGGTTCGGGGAGCTGTTTTTT.

This clone was picked up one time. CDR3 DNA: TGTGCCAGCAGCTTAGCCTGGCCCGGGGAGCTGTTTTTT. As protein: CASSLAWPGELFF. The rearrangement links TRBV7-6 to TRBJ2-2; no reliable D call. The CDR3 runs 13 residues. V was cut by 0 bases and J by 6 bases, with 5 bases left in between. Germline values: CDR1 SGHVS, CDR2 FNYEAQ.

V is TRBV4-2 and J is TRBJ2-2, with 7 bases that match TRBD1. The germline CDR1 and CDR2 sequences are LGHNA and YNFKEQ. The CDR3 runs 18 residues. The trim removed 0 bases at V and 0 bases at J, leaving 7 bases unmatched. CDR3 nucleotides: TGTGCCAGCAGCCAAGAGGTTCATGGGACAGCGAACACCGGGGAGCTGTTTTTT. Amino acid sequence: CASSQEVHGTANTGELFF.

The genes are TRBV11-2 and TRBJ2-5, with 9 bases lining up with TRBD2. The V gene's germline CDR1 is SGHAT and CDR2 FQNNGV. The CDR3 loop spans 16 amino acids. V was clipped by 4 bases and J by 1 base; unmatched bases: 7. This CDR3 reads CASSYHIAGVQETQYF. The DNA of the CDR3 is TGTGCCAGCAGCTACCATATAGCGGGGGTCCAAGAGACCCAGTACTTC.

The chain has TRBV6-1 and TRBJ1-1, with TRBD1 as a possible D gene (6 bases). The V gene's germline CDR1 is MNHNS and CDR2 SASEGT. Trimming left V 6 bases short and J 8 bases short, with 10 bases between. The CDR3 is 11 amino acids. CDR3 residues: CASRVDREAFF. CDR3 nucleotides: TGTGCCAGCAGGGTTGACAGGGAAGCTTTCTTT.

For the CDR3, the DNA is TGTGCCAGCAGTGAAGATGGCCACTACGAGCAGTACTTC. It translates to CASSEDGHYEQYF. The chain is built from TRBV2 and TRBJ2-7; the D is unclear. Deletions cut 1 base from V and 3 bases from J, with 7 bases between. In germline, CDR1 is SNHLY, CDR2 FYNNEI. The CDR3 totals 13 residues. The variable domain in full, completed from reference TRBV2 and TRBJ2-7, reads EPEVTQTPSHQVTQMGQEVILRCVPISNHLYFYWYRQILGQKVEFLVSFYNNEISEKSEIFDDQFSVERPDGSNFTLKIRSTKLEDSAMYFCASSEDGHYEQYFGPGTRLTVT.

The chain is built from TRBV30 and TRBJ2-5, with 8 bases matching TRBD2. Germline CDR1 is GTSNPN and CDR2 is SVGIG (reference sequence). This CDR3 is built from 13 residues. CDR3 in DNA: TGTGCTTGCGTCACTAGCGGTGCGGGGACCCAGTACTTC. This translates into CACVTSGAGTQYF.

The chain is built from TRBV19 and TRBJ2-7; D may correspond to TRBD1 or TRBD2 (5 bases each). Between the trimmed V and J ends, which lost 2 bases and 6 bases, there was a span of 14 bases. Germline V gene data show CDR1 as LNHDA and CDR2 as SQIVND (reference sequence). The CDR3 runs to 14 residues. CDR3 amino acids: CASSIRGDGFEQYF. The DNA of the CDR3 is TGTGCCAGTAGTATAAGAGGGGATGGGTTCGAGCAGTACTTC.

This chain joins TRBV6-1 and TRBJ1-2, with TRBD1 matching over 7 bases. Germline V gene lookup returns CDR1 MNHNS and CDR2 SASEGT. This CDR3 contains 13 residues. V dropped 7 bases and J dropped 5; count of bases not matched to a gene: 7. In DNA, the CDR3 is TGTGCCAGCACTTGGGACAGCACTTATGGCTACACCTTC. This sequence encodes CASTWDSTYGYTF.

The chain combines TRBV7-9 with TRBJ2-7, with TRBD2 matching over 7 bases. V was pared by 0 bases and J by 3 bases, with 2 bases of the junction left unmatched. This CDR3 has 14 residues. Per the germline V gene, CDR1 is SEHNR and CDR2 is FQNEAQ (reference sequence). CDR3 residues: CASSLAASGYEQYF. CDR3 DNA: TGTGCCAGCAGCTTAGCAGCTAGCGGCTACGAGCAGTACTTC.

This clone was seen a single time. The chain links TRBV5-8 to TRBJ2-5, with a weak D call TRBD2 (5 bases). V lost 0 bases and J 0 bases, leaving 9 bases between the germline ends. The CDR3 is 15 residues long. Germline CDR1 and CDR2: SGHTS and YDEGEE. The CDR3 spells CASSLAGMYQETQYF. The CDR3 nucleotides are TGTGCCAGCAGCTTGGCCGGGATGTACCAAGAGACCCAGTACTTC. Full variable domain (outside the CDR3, taken from reference TRBV5-8 and TRBJ2-5): EAGVTQSPTHLIKTRGQQATLRCSPISGHTSVYWYQQALGLGLQFLLWYDEGEERNRGNFPPRFSGRQFPNYSSELNVNALELEDSALYLCASSLAGMYQETQYFGPGTRLLVL.

This chain uses TRBV6-1 with TRBJ1-5, with D tentatively TRBD1 (5 bases). Trimming left V 2 bases short and J 9 bases short, with 14 bases between. The CDR3 contains 14 residues. Looked up from germline, CDR1 is MNHNS and CDR2 is SASEGT. The CDR3 DNA follows: TGTGCCAGCAGTGAACGGGGGTTTCAATGGCCCCAGCATTTT. Translating it yields CASSERGFQWPQHF.

This clone appeared a few times. This sequence joins TRBV2 and TRBJ1-2, with no clear D. In germline, CDR1 is SNHLY, CDR2 FYNNEI. This CDR3 region has 12 residues. The V end was cut by 2 bases, the J end by 12 bases, with 13 bases between. The CDR3 region is CASSEMVADHTF. The CDR3 nucleotides are TGTGCCAGCAGTGAAATGGTGGCGGACCACACCTTC.

This clone was picked up one time. This sequence joins TRBV7-9 and TRBJ1-4; 9 nucleotides match TRBD1. The trim removed 1 base at V and 6 bases at J, leaving 3 bases unmatched. The CDR3 covers 15 residues. The V gene's germline CDR1 is SEHNR and CDR2 FQNEAQ (reference sequence). The CDR3 DNA follows: TGTGCCAGCAGCTTAGGGGACAGGGACGATGAAAAACTGTTTTTT. It encodes CASSLGDRDDEKLFF.

The rearrangement links TRBV4-3 to TRBJ2-1, with D perhaps matching TRBD1 or TRBD2 (5 bases each). This CDR3 contains 15 residues. Looked up from germline, CDR1 is LGHNA and CDR2 is YSLEER. The V gene lost 4 bases and the J gene lost 3 bases, with 13 bases spanning the gap. The CDR3 DNA reads TGCGCCAGCAGCCCCAAATGGGGGAGCTACAATGAGCAGTTCTTC. Translating it yields CASSPKWGSYNEQFF.